These 32 T cell receptor beta chains were sequenced from one sample in a study of blood T cell repertoires in COVID-19. Profiling relied on immunoSEQ multiplex PCR, and the TCRdb table lists in-frame clones only, not all of them. This sample carries approximately 150,000 clones, 87% of them seen once, and the ten largest clones take over 0.85%. Sequencing was carried out using peripheral blood. These receptors all stem from a woman aged 50 to 60 with acute or convalescent COVID-19.

The chain combines TRBV27 with TRBJ2-1; 7 bases are shared with TRBD2. The V and J ends lost 3 bases and 6 bases, in that order; junction bases with no gene match: 8. The CDR3 is made up of 15 amino acids. Germline CDR1 reads MNHEY; CDR2 reads SMNVEV (reference sequence). This chain's CDR3 is CASSFLAGEANEQFF. CDR3 DNA sequence: TGTGCCAGCAGTTTTTTGGCGGGAGAAGCCAATGAGCAGTTCTTC.

V and J are TRBV27 and TRBJ1-5; TRBD1 matches at 9 bases. The V gene's germline CDR1 is MNHEY and CDR2 SMNVEV (reference sequence). This CDR3 is 18 amino acids long. The V gene end was trimmed by 5 bases and the J gene end by 0 bases; junction bases not matched to a gene: 11. This CDR3 reads CASSKGTGIHLSNQPQHF. CDR3 sequence (DNA): TGTGCCAGCAGTAAAGGGACAGGGATACACCTTAGCAATCAGCCCCAGCATTTT.

The chain combines TRBV11-3 with TRBJ2-3, with D perhaps TRBD2 (6 bases). This CDR3 comprises 15 residues. The germline V and J ends were trimmed by 4 bases and 0 bases, with 11 bases remaining between them. Germline values: CDR1 SGHNT, CDR2 YENEEA. CDR3 sequence reads: CASSSSGTSTDTQYF. The CDR3 DNA reads as TGTGCCAGCAGCTCCTCCGGGACTAGCACAGATACGCAGTATTTT.

This clone was picked up one time. The rearrangement joins TRBV9 to TRBJ1-4, with 9 bases matching TRBD1. Germline V gene lookup returns CDR1 SGDLS and CDR2 YYNGEE. The length of the CDR3 is 13 residues. The junction had 2 bases not matched to a gene; V was cut back by 4 bases and J by 7 bases. CDR3 sequence reads: CASSRDRVEKLFF. In DNA, the CDR3 is TGTGCCAGCAGCAGGGACAGGGTTGAAAAACTGTTTTTT.

The genes are TRBV7-9 and TRBJ1-1; D is perhaps TRBD1 (5 bases). CDR1 and CDR2 from the germline V gene are SEHNR and FQNEAQ (reference sequence). V gave up 1 base and J gave up 4 bases, with 16 bases separating them. The CDR3 totals 16 residues. The CDR3: CASSLGLQGGSTEAFF. The CDR3 DNA is TGTGCCAGCAGCTTAGGGCTGCAGGGAGGGAGCACTGAAGCTTTCTTT. Combining the CDR3 with reference TRBV7-9 and TRBJ1-1 gives the whole variable domain DTGVSQNPRHKITKRGQNVTFRCDPISEHNRLYWYRQTLGQGPEFLTYFQNEAQLEKSRLLSDRFSAERPKGSFSTLEIQRTEQGDSAMYLCASSLGLQGGSTEAFFGQGTRLTVV.

This chain uses TRBV15 with TRBJ1-5; D not certain. V gave up 1 base and J gave up 3 bases, with 10 bases separating them. The germline CDR1 and CDR2 sequences are LNHNV and YYDKDF (reference sequence). The CDR3 runs to 15 residues. Here the CDR3 DNA reads TGTGCCACCAGCAGAGGACCTGGACTCAATCAGCCCCAGCATTTT. It yields the protein CATSRGPGLNQPQHF.

The genes are TRBV10-1 and TRBJ1-2; 7 bases agree with TRBD1. Germline trimming cut 6 bases from V and 4 bases from J; bases unmatched to any gene: 8. The CDR3 consists of 14 residues. Germline V gives CDR1 WNHNN, CDR2 SYGVQD (reference sequence). CDR3 residues: CASRPPRDSYGYTF. In DNA form, the CDR3 reads TGCGCCAGCAGACCTCCTCGGGACAGCTATGGCTACACCTTC.

This CDR3 reads CASSLAQGRVYNEQFF. The CDR3, as DNA: TGCGCCAGCAGCTTAGCCCAGGGGAGGGTGTACAATGAGCAGTTCTTC. The V gene is TRBV5-1, the J gene TRBJ2-1; maybe TRBD2 (7 bases). The CDR3 has 16 residues. Germline assignment: CDR1 SGHRS and CDR2 YFSETQ. V was pared by 2 bases and J by 4 bases, with 16 bases between.

The rearrangement links TRBV5-1 to TRBJ1-1; D may be TRBD1 (5 bases). Germline V CDR1 and CDR2: SGHRS, YFSETQ. CDR3 size: 16 residues. V was clipped by 2 bases and J by 3 bases, with 17 bases between them. This chain's CDR3 is CASSLPQGGRDTEAFF. The CDR3 DNA sequence: TGCGCCAGCAGCTTACCTCAGGGCGGGAGAGACACTGAAGCTTTCTTT.

This chain links TRBV30 with TRBJ1-6; TRBD1 matches 8 bases. The CDR3 runs 14 residues. Per the germline V gene, CDR1 is GTSNPN and CDR2 is SVGIG (reference sequence). V was pared by 4 bases and J by 5 bases, with 4 bases of the junction left unmatched. CDR3 sequence (DNA): TGTGCCTGGAATCGGGGACAGGATAATTCACCCCTCCACTTT. This codes for CAWNRGQDNSPLHF.

For the CDR3, the DNA is TGTGCCAGCGTCGCTCCCGGGACAGGGGGCACTGAAGCTTTCTTT. It specifies CASVAPGTGGTEAFF. The V call is TRBV2, the J call TRBJ1-1, with 11 bases matching TRBD1. After removal of 8 bases from V and 4 bases from J, the junction contained 9 bases not matched to a gene. Germline V gene data show CDR1 as SNHLY and CDR2 as FYNNEI. The CDR3 totals 15 residues.

The J gene is TRBJ2-3, the V gene TRBV5-1; the D is unclear. From germline, CDR1 is SGHRS and CDR2 YFSETQ. The CDR3 loop spans 14 amino acids. V dropped 4 bases and J dropped 0 bases, with 9 bases sitting between them. This CDR3 reads CASSLFRSTDTQYF. The CDR3 nucleotides read TGCGCCAGCAGCCTGTTCCGTAGCACAGATACGCAGTATTTT.

This clone has just one count. The genes are TRBV5-1 and TRBJ2-1, with no clear D. The germline V gene encodes CDR1 SGHRS and CDR2 YFSETQ. The CDR3 sequence is 16 residues long. V was pared by 7 bases and J by 0 bases, with 17 bases between. The CDR3 DNA follows: TGCGCCAGCGAAGAACGAAGCCGGAGCTCCTACAATGAGCAGTTCTTC. Protein: CASEERSRSSYNEQFF. The full variable domain, completed using reference TRBV5-1 and TRBJ2-1, is KAGVTQTPRYLIKTRGQQVTLSCSPISGHRSVSWYQQTPGQGLQFLFEYFSETQRNKGNFPGRFSGRQFSNSRSEMNVSTLELGDSALYLCASEERSRSSYNEQFFGPGTRLTVL.

The chain couples TRBV6-4 to TRBJ1-4; 10 bases fit TRBD1. CDR1 MRHNA and CDR2 SNTAGT come from the germline V gene. The length of the CDR3 is 15 residues. After removal of 7 bases from V and 7 bases from J, the junction contained 9 bases not matched to a gene. The CDR3 region is CASTRQGALGEKLFF. The CDR3 DNA follows: TGTGCCAGCACCAGACAGGGGGCCCTCGGTGAAAAACTGTTTTTT.

This sequence joins TRBV7-9 and TRBJ2-7; possible D gene TRBD1, 5 bases. The germline gives CDR1 SEHNR, CDR2 FQNEAQ (reference sequence). The germline V and J ends were trimmed by 8 bases and 4 bases, with 18 bases remaining between them. The CDR3 spans 14 residues. DNA for the CDR3: TGTGCCAGCCGGATGGGGCCAGTTGGTTACGAGCAGTACTTC. Amino acids: CASRMGPVGYEQYF.

V usage is TRBV24-1 and J usage is TRBJ1-5, with a tentative D call TRBD1 (5 bases). The CDR3 runs 14 residues. CDR1 KGHDR and CDR2 SFDVKD come from the germline V gene. Trimming cost V 4 bases and J 0 bases, with 6 bases left between them. CDR3 loop: CATSDRVSNQPQHF. The CDR3 bases are TGTGCCACCAGTGACAGGGTTAGCAATCAGCCCCAGCATTTT.

CDR3 protein: CASSLVGVAGGSYEQYF. The CDR3, as DNA: TGTGCCAGCAGCTTAGTGGGAGTAGCGGGGGGTAGTTACGAGCAGTACTTC. This sequence joins TRBV7-2 and TRBJ2-7; TRBD2 matches at 10 bases. Germline trimming cut 1 base from V and 4 bases from J; bases unmatched to any gene: 10. Germline V lookup: CDR1 SGHTA, CDR2 FQGNSA. This CDR3 contains 17 residues.

The rearrangement joins TRBV4-1 to TRBJ2-2; 9 bases align to TRBD1. Germline V gene sequence: CDR1 MGHRA, CDR2 YSYEKL. CDR3 length equals 18 residues. The V and J ends lost 2 bases and 5 bases, in that order; junction bases with no gene match: 12. CDR3 DNA sequence: TGCGCCAGCAGCCAATACGCCGTGGGGACAGGGAGAACCGGGGAGCTGTTTTTT. This encodes CASSQYAVGTGRTGELFF.

The chain has TRBV10-3 and TRBJ1-2, with no clear D. Germline V gene data show CDR1 as ENHRY and CDR2 as SYGVKD. CDR3 length equals 16 residues. The ends were cut back, 3 bases at V and 0 bases at J, with 14 bases in the middle. CDR3 nucleotides: TGTGCCATCAGTGACGACCTCGACACGACTAACTATGGCTACACCTTC. Amino acids: CAISDDLDTTNYGYTF.

This clone was seen a handful of times. V and J are TRBV2 and TRBJ1-3; D might be TRBD1 (5 bases). This CDR3 contains 13 residues. Per germline, CDR1 SNHLY and CDR2 FYNNEI. The germline V and J ends were trimmed by 6 bases and 4 bases, with 10 bases remaining between them. CDR3 nucleotide sequence: TGTGCCAGCAGAAAGGGGTTAGGAAACACCATATATTTT. Translated: CASRKGLGNTIYF. The variable domain in full, with the rest retrieved from reference TRBV2 and TRBJ1-3, is EPEVTQTPSHQVTQMGQEVILRCVPISNHLYFYWYRQILGQKVEFLVSFYNNEISEKSEIFDDQFSVERPDGSNFTLKIRSTKLEDSAMYFCASRKGLGNTIYFGEGSWLTVV.

The sample holds one count of this clone. The chain is built from TRBV11-2 and TRBJ2-7; 8 positions match TRBD1. The CDR3 totals 16 residues. The junction had 10 bases not matched to a gene; V was cut back by 3 bases and J by 3 bases. Germline V gene lookup returns CDR1 SGHAT and CDR2 FQNNGV. CDR3 DNA sequence: TGTGCCAGCAGCTTTACTGACAGGGGCGTCGACTACGAGCAGTACTTC. Amino acids: CASSFTDRGVDYEQYF.

V gene TRBV19 combines with J gene TRBJ2-2; D possibly corresponds to TRBD2 (5 bases). V was clipped by 7 bases and J by 5 bases, with 14 bases between them. The V gene's germline CDR1 is LNHDA and CDR2 SQIVND (reference sequence). The CDR3 is made up of 14 amino acids. In DNA, the CDR3 is TGTGCCAGTACTGGACTGATTATTACCGGGGAGCTGTTTTTT. The encoded protein is CASTGLIITGELFF.

The chain carries TRBV7-3 and TRBJ1-1; D may be TRBD1 (6 bases). The germline CDR1 and CDR2 sequences are SGHTA and FQGTGA. The CDR3 contains 14 residues. Trimming removed 2 bases from V and 0 bases from J, with 7 bases in between. In nucleotides, the CDR3 is TGTGCCAGCAGCTTAGCAGGGGTGAACACTGAAGCTTTCTTT. This translates into CASSLAGVNTEAFF.

J is TRBJ1-2 and V is TRBV10-3; 9 positions match TRBD1. The junction had 10 bases not matched to a gene; V was cut back by 4 bases and J by 1 base. This CDR3 comprises 17 residues. Looked up from germline, CDR1 is ENHRY and CDR2 is SYGVKD. As DNA, the CDR3 is TGTGCCATCAGTGGCGGGACAGGGTTCTCGTATAACTATGGCTACACCTTC. Translated: CAISGGTGFSYNYGYTF.

The chain employs TRBV19 and TRBJ2-1; 9 bases align to TRBD2. The CDR3 runs to 15 residues. J lost 4 bases, V lost 6 bases, and 7 bases had no gene match. Germline lookup yields CDR1 LNHDA and CDR2 SQIVND (reference sequence). CDR3 DNA: TGTGCCAGTAGCCTGGGACTAGCATTTTACAATGAGCAGTTCTTC. Its protein product is CASSLGLAFYNEQFF.

The chain links TRBV11-3 to TRBJ2-1, with TRBD1 matching 9 bases. J gave up 2 bases and V 5 bases, and 10 bases lay outside the gene matches. CDR1 is SGHNT and CDR2 is YENEEA in the germline V gene. This CDR3 is built from 17 residues. The CDR3 region has the DNA TGTGCCAGCAGCGCAACAGGGGGCCCGCATACCTACAATGAGCAGTTCTTC. It translates to CASSATGGPHTYNEQFF.

The gene calls are TRBV11-2 and TRBJ2-7; tentative D call: TRBD2 (6 bases). Per the germline V gene, CDR1 is SGHAT and CDR2 is FQNNGV. Trimming cost V 6 bases and J 6 bases, with 12 bases left between them. This CDR3 is 12 amino acids long. In DNA form, the CDR3 reads TGTGCCAGCAGGGGGGGTCAGGCCGAGCAGTACTTC. This gives the protein CASRGGQAEQYF.

This chain links TRBV7-8 with TRBJ2-2, with D possibly being TRBD2 (5 bases). CDR1 is SGHVS and CDR2 is FQNEAQ in the germline V gene. The CDR3 covers 18 residues. V gave up 2 bases and J gave up 5 bases, with 21 bases separating them. This CDR3 is CASSLKKDGEQGTGELFF. Here the CDR3 DNA reads TGTGCCAGCAGCTTAAAAAAGGACGGGGAACAAGGGACCGGGGAGCTGTTTTTT.

This clone appeared a single time. This chain links TRBV28 with TRBJ2-2, with TRBD2 identical over 10 bases. In germline, CDR1 is MDHEN, CDR2 SYDVKM. J was trimmed by 1 base and V by 6 bases; bases with no gene match: 2. This CDR3 comprises 15 residues. This chain's CDR3 is CASSLAGENTGELFF. DNA for the CDR3: TGTGCCAGCAGCCTAGCGGGGGAGAACACCGGGGAGCTGTTTTTT.

This clone was recorded only once. V is TRBV3-1 (or the pseudogene TRBV3-2) and J is TRBJ2-3, with D possibly being TRBD2 (5 bases). Trimming shortened V by 2 bases and J by 0 bases, and 12 bases separated the two germline ends. This CDR3 spans 16 amino acids. Germline loops: CDR1 LGHDT, CDR2 YNNKEL (reference sequence). The CDR3 is CASSQRTGTSTDTQYF. CDR3 sequence (DNA): TGTGCCAGCAGCCAAAGGACGGGAACTAGCACAGATACGCAGTATTTT.

The rearrangement joins TRBV10-1 to TRBJ1-1, with 8 nucleotides matching TRBD1. Germline CDR1 WNHNN, CDR2 SYGVQD (reference sequence). The CDR3 runs to 13 residues. J gave up 1 base and V 9 bases, and 4 bases lay outside the gene matches. The CDR3 sequence is CASRTGQNTEAFF. As DNA, the CDR3 is TGCGCCAGTCGGACAGGGCAGAACACTGAAGCTTTCTTT.

The chain carries TRBV6-6 and TRBJ1-6; 9 nucleotides match TRBD1. V dropped 5 bases and J dropped 0; count of bases not matched to a gene: 2. The CDR3 contains 16 residues. From germline, CDR1 is MNHNY and CDR2 SVGAGI (reference sequence). The CDR3 DNA reads as TGTGCCAGCAGTCAACAGGGGGCCTCCTATAATTCACCCCTCCACTTT. It yields the protein CASSQQGASYNSPLHF.